Below, 25 T cell receptor beta chains from the same sample are listed, as sequenced in a study of T-cell reconstitution after alpha-beta-depleted transplantation in children. Preparation of the TCRbeta library involved a method that used unique molecular identifiers. MiXCR was run by TCRdb on the PCR reads, yielding one entry per CDR3 protein. The top ten hold less than 30% of the sample, which has roughly 420,000 distinct CDR3 sequences, 15% to 20% seen once. The input for sequencing was PBMCs, mostly from graft donor cells, taken 360 days after TCRalphabeta/CD19-depleted stem cell transplant. The receptors stem from a boy younger than two who had a stem cell transplant for Wiskott-Aldrich syndrome, so the T cells may come from the graft donor.

V and J are TRBV12-3 or TRBV12-4 and TRBJ2-7; the D is unclear. Deletions cut 3 bases from V and 2 bases from J, with 11 bases between. This CDR3 is built from 14 residues. CDR3 nucleotides: TGTGCCAGCAGTTTTAGGGCCGCAGCCTACGAGCAGTACTTC. Protein: CASSFRAAAYEQYF.

The table lists this clonotype with a few counts. CDR3 in DNA: TGTGCCAGCAGCTTATCCAGTTTGGAGACCCAGTACTTC. The encoded protein is CASSLSSLETQYF. This sequence joins TRBV5-6 and TRBJ2-5; no clear D gene. Trimming took 2 bases from V and 5 from J, leaving 10 bases between them. CDR1 is SGHDT, CDR2 YYEEEE, per germline. The CDR3 has 13 residues. Full variable domain (outside the CDR3, taken from reference TRBV5-6 and TRBJ2-5): DAGVTQSPTHLIKTRGQQVTLRCSPKSGHDTVSWYQQALGQGPQFIFQYYEEEERQRGNFPDRFSGHQFPNYSSELNVNALLLGDSALYLCASSLSSLETQYFGPGTRLLVL.

This clonotype was detected only a few times. The gene calls are TRBV18 and TRBJ1-2, with TRBD1 matching 9 bases. Germline-derived CDR1 and CDR2 are KGHSH and LQKENI. V was pared by 5 bases and J by 4 bases, with 8 bases of the junction left unmatched. The length of the CDR3 is 15 residues. DNA of the CDR3: TGTGCCAGCTCAGGAGGGGACAGGGAGGCCTATGGCTACACCTTC. Amino acid sequence: CASSGGDREAYGYTF.

This clonotype has more than one count but fewer than ten. This sequence joins TRBV4-2 and TRBJ2-1; weak D call: TRBD2 (5 bases). V lost 3 bases and J 7 bases, leaving 13 bases between the germline ends. The CDR3 is made up of 14 amino acids. The germline V gene has CDR1 LGHNA and CDR2 YNFKEQ. In nucleotides, the CDR3 is TGTGCCAGCAGCCACCCCTCGGGGTTTAATGAGCAGTTCTTC. Protein: CASSHPSGFNEQFF.

The V call is TRBV20-1, the J call TRBJ2-1; weak D call: TRBD1 (5 bases). The CDR3 has 16 amino acids. CDR1 DFQATT and CDR2 SNEGSKA come from the germline V gene (reference sequence). With 0 bases removed from V and 2 bases from J, the gap between germline ends came to 14 bases. CDR3 sequence: CSARDTDTLPYNEQFF. CDR3 sequence (DNA): TGCAGTGCTAGAGATACGGACACCCTACCCTACAATGAGCAGTTCTTC.

J is TRBJ2-2 and V is TRBV4-1, with unresolved D. Trimming removed 0 bases at V and 2 bases at J, with 10 bases between. The CDR3 runs 16 residues. Germline V gene data show CDR1 as MGHRA and CDR2 as YSYEKL. The CDR3 protein is CASSQDRLTNTGELFF. CDR3 nucleotide sequence: TGCGCCAGCAGCCAAGACAGGTTAACTAACACCGGGGAGCTGTTTTTT.

The rearrangement joins TRBV30 to TRBJ2-7; a possible D gene is TRBD2 (6 bases). Germline CDR1 is GTSNPN and CDR2 is SVGIG (reference sequence). This CDR3 has 14 amino acids. Trimming took 0 bases from V and 1 from J, leaving 10 bases between them. The DNA for the CDR3 is TGTGCCTGGAGTGTACAGCGGGCTTCCTACGAGCAGTACTTC. Encoded protein: CAWSVQRASYEQYF.

This clonotype was detected only a few times. The rearrangement joins TRBV28 to TRBJ2-3; 9 bases are shared with TRBD2. The ends lost 5 bases at V and 1 base at J; junction bases unmatched: 4. The germline gives CDR1 MDHEN, CDR2 SYDVKM. The CDR3 has 15 residues. CDR3 DNA: TGTGCCAGCAGTCCCATAGCGGGGGGCACAGATACGCAGTATTTT. Amino acid sequence: CASSPIAGGTDTQYF.

The CDR3 DNA is TGCAGCGTCCCCACAGACAGGGGCTACGAGCAGTACTTC. Protein product: CSVPTDRGYEQYF. J is TRBJ2-7 and V is TRBV29-1; 8 bases map to TRBD1. Germline CDR1 and CDR2: SQVTM and ANQGSEA. J gave up 3 bases and V 6 bases, and 7 bases lay outside the gene matches. The CDR3 contains 13 residues.

The chain combines TRBV12-3 or TRBV12-4 with TRBJ1-1; the D is unclear. The CDR3 contains 15 residues. V was shortened by 3 bases and J by 1 base, with 12 bases between the two germline ends. In DNA form, the CDR3 reads TGTGCCAGCAGTTTCCGAGAAACCCGGAACACTGAAGCTTTCTTT. This sequence encodes CASSFRETRNTEAFF.

The chain uses TRBV20-1 and TRBJ2-7, with 7 bases fitting TRBD1. V shed 1 base and J 3 bases; nucleotides not matched to a gene: 3. Germline values: CDR1 DFQATT, CDR2 SNEGSKA (reference sequence). The CDR3 consists of 13 residues. The chain's CDR3 is CSARVDRFYEQYF. CDR3 coding DNA: TGCAGTGCTAGAGTGGACAGGTTCTACGAGCAGTACTTC.

The sample holds a few counts of this clonotype. The chain uses TRBV18 and TRBJ2-3; 7 bases are a match to TRBD1. The CDR3 has 15 amino acids. From germline, CDR1 is KGHSH and CDR2 LQKENI. Unmatched junction bases numbered 6, after V lost 2 bases and J lost 4 bases. In nucleotides, the CDR3 is TGTGCCAGCTCACCATTTCAGGGGGAATCAGATACGCAGTATTTT. Amino acid sequence: CASSPFQGESDTQYF.

This clonotype turned up a few times. This chain uses TRBV7-9 with TRBJ2-1; D not certain. Trimming pared 10 bases from V and 0 bases from J, leaving 16 bases between. Germline CDR1 reads SEHNR; CDR2 reads FQNEAQ (reference sequence). The CDR3 runs 15 residues. CDR3 loop: CAISRHASSYNEQFF. CDR3 in DNA: TGTGCCATCTCGAGACACGCCAGCTCCTACAATGAGCAGTTCTTC.

This sequence joins TRBV20-1 and TRBJ2-7, with D unclear. V was trimmed by 6 bases and J by 3 bases, leaving 15 bases between them. The length of the CDR3 is 13 residues. The germline CDR1 and CDR2 sequences are DFQATT and SNEGSKA (reference sequence). This CDR3 reads CSAQDLRNYEQYF. The CDR3 DNA follows: TGCAGTGCCCAGGACCTACGTAACTACGAGCAGTACTTC.

There are many counts of this clonotype. One end of the junction is discordant with germline, which a read error may explain. The chain couples TRBV12-3 or TRBV12-4 to TRBJ2-1; 9 bases agree with TRBD1. The CDR3 loop spans 15 amino acids. CDR3 loop: CASSSDRGSYNEQFF. The CDR3 coding sequence is TGCGCCAGCAGCTCGGACAGGGGCTCCTACAATGAGCAGTTCTTC.

This clonotype was seen only a few times. CDR3 in amino acids: CSPSGGAYNEQFF. CDR3 sequence (DNA): TGCAGTCCTTCGGGGGGAGCCTACAATGAGCAGTTCTTC. V and J are TRBV20-1 and TRBJ2-1, with TRBD2 matching 7 bases. Germline CDR1 and CDR2: DFQATT and SNEGSKA (reference sequence). This CDR3 has 13 residues. With 8 bases clipped from V and 2 bases from J, the junction kept 6 bases outside the gene matches.

This clonotype was detected only a few times. The chain carries TRBV28 and TRBJ2-7; D may be TRBD2 (7 bases). The germline CDR1 and CDR2 sequences are MDHEN and SYDVKM. CDR3 size: 15 residues. V gave up 8 bases and J gave up 7 bases, with 24 bases separating them. The CDR3 bases are TGTGCCAGCCCCCCGGCGGGGGCCCTAACTGGAGAGCAGTACTTC. Translating it yields CASPPAGALTGEQYF.

This clonotype has only a few counts. V and J are TRBV7-2 and TRBJ2-1; the D call may be TRBD1 or TRBD2 (5 bases each). Germline assignment: CDR1 SGHTA and CDR2 FQGNSA. V gave up 3 bases and J gave up 8 bases, with 17 bases separating them. This CDR3 has 15 residues. The CDR3 bases are TGTGCCAGCAGCTTTTGGGGGAACCTGCAGGATGAGCAGTTCTTC. The encoded protein is CASSFWGNLQDEQFF.

This clonotype was recorded a few times. V is TRBV12-3 or TRBV12-4 and J is TRBJ2-5; tentative D call: TRBD2 (5 bases). V lost 1 base, J lost 6 bases, and 12 bases lay in between. This CDR3 has 14 amino acids. In DNA, the CDR3 is TGTGCCAGCAGTTTAGTTCGGGGTTCGAAGACCCAGTACTTC. It specifies CASSLVRGSKTQYF.

This clonotype was detected many times. V is TRBV29-1 and J is TRBJ2-1; D could derive from TRBD1 or TRBD2 (5 bases each). There are 14 residues in the CDR3. Germline assignment: CDR1 SQVTM and CDR2 ANQGSEA. V was trimmed by 6 bases and J by 4 bases, leaving 16 bases between them. CDR3 amino acids: CSVSRDLSYNEQFF. The DNA of the CDR3 is TGCAGCGTCAGCCGGGACCTCTCTTACAATGAGCAGTTCTTC.

The chain carries TRBV28 and TRBJ1-1, with no clear D. The V gene lost 3 bases and the J gene lost 12 bases, with 11 bases spanning the gap. The CDR3 is made up of 11 amino acids. Germline CDR1 and CDR2: MDHEN and SYDVKM. The CDR3 loop reads CASSFNLGTFF. CDR3 nucleotides: TGTGCCAGCAGTTTTAATCTCGGAACTTTCTTT.

This clonotype was seen a few times. The V call is TRBV6-6, the J call TRBJ1-2, with D perhaps TRBD1 (6 bases). The ends were cut back, 6 bases at V and 4 bases at J, with 12 bases in the middle. The CDR3 covers 13 residues. Germline V gene sequence: CDR1 MNHNY, CDR2 SVGAGI (reference sequence). CDR3 DNA: TGTGCCAGCAGACGCGGACAGAGCTATGGCTACACCTTC. It specifies CASRRGQSYGYTF.

V and J are TRBV3-1 and TRBJ2-7; maybe TRBD2 (5 bases). Trimming took 0 bases from V and 3 from J, leaving 12 bases between them. The CDR3 totals 15 residues. CDR1 LGHDT and CDR2 YNNKEL come from the germline V gene (reference sequence). CDR3 in amino acids: CASSQEDFPLYEQYF. The CDR3 nucleotides are TGTGCCAGCAGCCAAGAGGACTTCCCTCTCTACGAGCAGTACTTC.

V usage is TRBV7-2 and J usage is TRBJ1-5, with 7 bases that match TRBD1. Trimming cost V 5 bases and J 3 bases; bases outside gene matches: 7. CDR1 and CDR2 (germline): SGHTA, FQGNSA. The CDR3 covers 15 residues. The CDR3 bases are TGTGCCAGCAGCAGACAGGGACGAACCAATCAGCCCCAGCATTTT. Its translation is CASSRQGRTNQPQHF.

The V and J genes are TRBV20-1 and TRBJ2-7, with D possibly being TRBD1 or TRBD2 (5 bases each). The germline V and J ends were trimmed by 1 base and 5 bases, with 15 bases remaining between them. Looked up from germline, CDR1 is DFQATT and CDR2 is SNEGSKA (reference sequence). The CDR3 is 14 amino acids. The CDR3 DNA reads TGCAGTGCTAGAGTATCGAGGGACCTCGACGAGCAGTACTTC. Protein: CSARVSRDLDEQYF.